The clone carrying this TCR beta chain showed up just a few times. Its antigen is not known. V gave up 6 bases and J gave up 7 bases, with 21 bases separating them. This CDR3 comprises 15 residues. Germline loops: CDR1 MNHNS, CDR2 SASEGT. These data are taken from a study of T cell repertoires in cytomegalovirus infection. Each CDR3 protein gets one entry after TCRdb re-called the reads with MiXCR. The data show 200,000 to 250,000 distinct CDR3 sequences, less than 50% seen once. Findings of the study overall: Dominant in the ex vivo response were TCR beta clonotypes restricted by HLA-C and specific for CMV.

The chain recombines TRBV6-1 with TRBJ1-2; D call uncertain. The sequence derives from a human donor in good health (CMV status not recorded). Some clones in this sample may be carry-over from other donors' samples. The source material was CD8+ T cells from cultured PBMCs, sampled from culture after CMV antigen stimulation. The CDR3 DNA reads TGTGCCAGCAGGGAACGCCGGTCCGGTTTGGTTGGCTACACCTTC. Its translation: CASRERRSGLVGYTF.